These 9 T cell receptor beta chains share one sample of origin, sequenced in a study of blood T cell repertoires in COVID-19. Sequencing used immunoSEQ multiplex PCR; TCRdb keeps in-frame clones, though not all of them. The sample holds about 170,000 clones; around 91% are singletons and the top ten take roughly 0.77%. The sample was PBMCs or T cells enriched from blood (not recorded which). These receptors all come from a woman between 18 and 29 years old who had recovered from COVID-19.

The gene calls are TRBV27 and TRBJ2-7; possible D gene TRBD1, 6 bases. Trimming cost V 3 bases and J 3 bases, with 18 bases left between them. The germline gives CDR1 MNHEY, CDR2 SMNVEV (reference sequence). This CDR3 is built from 16 residues. The CDR3 coding sequence is TGTGCCAGCAGTTTTTCCCCCCCAGGGGTTGGCTACGAGCAGTACTTC. It specifies CASSFSPPGVGYEQYF.

The chain combines TRBV9 with TRBJ2-3, with D maybe TRBD2 (6 bases). CDR3 length equals 14 residues. Trimming removed 0 bases from V and 4 bases from J, with 9 bases in between. Germline V gene data show CDR1 as SGDLS and CDR2 as YYNGEE. CDR3: CASSVAGGPDTQYF. CDR3 nucleotide sequence: TGTGCCAGCAGCGTAGCTGGAGGGCCAGATACGCAGTATTTT.

The chain combines TRBV7-2 with TRBJ2-3; tentative D call: TRBD2 (7 bases). The CDR3 is 17 residues long. Trimming shortened V by 5 bases and J by 0 bases, and 18 bases separated the two germline ends. The germline V gene has CDR1 SGHTA and CDR2 FQGNSA. The CDR3 region has the DNA TGTGCCAGCAGCCCGGGGGGCTGGACACCGAGCACAGATACGCAGTATTTT. Its translation: CASSPGGWTPSTDTQYF.

The genes are TRBV7-8 and TRBJ2-1, with 12 bases aligning to TRBD2. The CDR3 runs 17 residues. From germline, CDR1 is SGHVS and CDR2 FQNEAQ. Trimming removed 5 bases from V and 5 bases from J; junction bases left unmatched: 10. The CDR3 DNA reads TGTGCCAGCAGCATTTCCCTTCTAGCGGGAGGGGACAATGAGCAGTTCTTC. This codes for CASSISLLAGGDNEQFF.

V is TRBV6-6 and J is TRBJ2-3; no clear D gene. Trimming stripped 6 bases from V and 0 bases from J, with 7 bases between. There are 13 residues in the CDR3. CDR1 and CDR2 (germline): MNHNY, SVGAGI (reference sequence). CDR3 nucleotides: TGTGCCAGCAGAAGCAGGAGCACAGATACGCAGTATTTT. Protein product: CASRSRSTDTQYF.

The chain combines TRBV2 with TRBJ2-7, with TRBD1 as a possible D gene (6 bases). Germline V gives CDR1 SNHLY, CDR2 FYNNEI. The CDR3 has 13 residues. V dropped 7 bases and J dropped 3 bases, with 13 bases sitting between them. The CDR3 loop reads CASNRDKVYEQYF. The CDR3 bases are TGTGCCAGCAACCGGGACAAGGTCTACGAGCAGTACTTC.

This chain links TRBV30 with TRBJ2-4; perhaps TRBD2 as D (5 bases). Trimming took off 1 base at V and 13 bases at J, with 23 bases between the two ends. The CDR3 extends over 15 amino acids. Germline CDR1 and CDR2: GTSNPN and SVGIG (reference sequence). CDR3 sequence: CAWSALSGYTGYQYF. The CDR3 DNA reads TGTGCCTGGAGTGCATTGTCGGGCTATACGGGATACCAGTACTTC.

The chain is built from TRBV7-2 and TRBJ2-7, with TRBD1 identical over 7 bases. The CDR3 sequence is 15 residues long. V was clipped by 5 bases and J by 4 bases; unmatched bases: 11. Germline CDR1 SGHTA, CDR2 FQGNSA. Here the CDR3 DNA reads TGTGCCAGCAGCCCACAGACAGGGCTTTCATACGAGCAGTACTTC. As protein: CASSPQTGLSYEQYF. Together with reference TRBV7-2 and TRBJ2-7, the CDR3 gives the full variable domain: GAGVSQSPSNKVTEKGKDVELRCDPISGHTALYWYRQSLGQGLEFLIYFQGNSAPDKSGLPSDRFSAERTGGSVSTLTIQRTQQEDSAVYLCASSPQTGLSYEQYFGPGTRLTVT.

The chain recombines TRBV3-1 (or the pseudogene TRBV3-2) with TRBJ2-7; 11 bases line up with TRBD2. Trimming removed 4 bases from V and 6 bases from J; junction bases left unmatched: 23. Germline CDR1 is LGHDT and CDR2 is YNNKEL (reference sequence). This CDR3 is 20 amino acids long. The CDR3 coding sequence is TGTGCCAGCAGCCTAGGGCGGGCTAGCGGGAGGTTTGAACGCAGTCGCGAGCAGTACTTC. It codes for CASSLGRASGRFERSREQYF.